The next 21 T cell receptor beta chains were all read from a single sample in a study of Tregs in tolerant kidney transplant recipients. Data came from immunoSEQ multiplex PCR; TCRdb stores just in-frame clones and leaves some out. Its table lists 25,000 to 40,000 clones. Mixed chimerism was transient after nonmyeloablative marrow transplants from related graft donors. The input for sequencing was CD4+ T cells from blood (PBMCs), taken 24 months after the transplant. The receptors were sampled from a human patient who received a combined kidney and bone marrow transplant. Part of the T cell pool may stem from the graft donor.

Concerning this clone itself: The read comes to an end 3 residues before the CDR3 does, leaving the germline J gene to fill in the end. The V gene is TRBV20-1, the J gene TRBJ2-5, with 11 bases aligning to TRBD2. Germline CDR1 reads DFQATT; CDR2 reads SNEGSKA (reference sequence). CDR3 length: 19 residues. Germline trimming cut 4 bases from V and 4 bases from J; bases unmatched to any gene: 20. CDR3 DNA (partial): TGCAGTGCTACCAAACGCACTAGCGGGAGAATAATGGGCGGAGAGACC. Amino acids: CSATKRTSGRIMGGET. The CDR3, in full, reads CSATKRTSGRIMGGETQYF.

As for this clone: The sequence runs out 3 residues before the end of the CDR3; the remainder is reconstructed from the germline J gene. This sequence joins TRBV5-1 and TRBJ2-1; possibly TRBD2 for D (5 bases). The CDR3 is made up of 16 amino acids. V dropped 0 bases and J dropped 1 base, with 11 bases sitting between them. The germline CDR1 and CDR2 sequences are SGHRS and YFSETQ. CDR3 in amino acids: CASSLVGERSYNEQFF. The sequenced CDR3 bases are TGCGCCAGCAGCTTGGTCGGGGAGAGGTCCTACAATGAG.

With respect to this clone: The sequence runs out 3 residues before the end of the CDR3; the remainder is reconstructed from the germline J gene. The chain carries TRBV10-3 and TRBJ1-5; 7 bases map to TRBD1. The CDR3 loop spans 14 amino acids. J gave up 3 bases and V 4 bases, and 3 bases lay outside the gene matches. CDR1 and CDR2 from the germline V gene are ENHRY and SYGVKD. The part of the CDR3 DNA that was read is TGTGCCATCAGTGGGACAGGCCTCAATCAGCCC. Its protein product is CAISGTGLNQP. The CDR3, in full, reads CAISGTGLNQPQHF.

On this clone: The missing CDR3 end, 3 residues past where the read stops, is filled in from the germline J gene. The rearrangement uses TRBV5-4 and TRBJ2-5, with 9 bases identical to TRBD1. CDR1 and CDR2 (germline): SGHNT, YYREEE (reference sequence). The CDR3 runs to 15 residues. J gave up 1 base and V 4 bases, and 5 bases lay outside the gene matches. The covered CDR3 bases are TGTGCCAGCAGCGCACAGGGGGCGCGCCAAGAGACC. Translating it yields CASSAQGARQET. The CDR3, in full, reads CASSAQGARQETQYF.

Notes on this clone: The read halts 3 residues ahead of the CDR3 end, with the missing end drawn from the germline J gene. J is TRBJ2-3 and V is TRBV18; 13 bases align to TRBD2. Unmatched junction bases numbered 4, after V lost 4 bases and J lost 6 bases. The CDR3 has 15 amino acids. Germline loops: CDR1 KGHSH, CDR2 LQKENI. This CDR3 is CASSRTSGSHDTQYF. CDR3 bases read: TGTGCCAGCTCACGGACTAGCGGGAGTCATGATACG.

Remarks on this clone: Read data end 3 residues before the CDR3 end; the end is taken from the germline J gene. The chain carries TRBV7-9 and TRBJ1-1; 8 bases are shared with TRBD1. In germline, CDR1 is SEHNR, CDR2 FQNEAQ (reference sequence). The CDR3 has 13 amino acids. V gave up 6 bases and J gave up 4 bases; unmatched junction bases: 4. CDR3 DNA (partial): TGTGCCAGCAGGAGACAGGGGTTCACTGAA. Protein: CASRRQGFTE. The entire CDR3 protein reads CASRRQGFTEAFF.

About this clone itself: Coverage ceases 3 residues before the CDR3 finishes, and the germline J gene fills in the end. V and J are TRBV20-1 and TRBJ2-5; TRBD2 aligns across 8 bases. Germline assignment: CDR1 DFQATT and CDR2 SNEGSKA (reference sequence). V was clipped by 3 bases and J by 3 bases; unmatched bases: 6. The CDR3 is 14 amino acids. The CDR3: CSASGSGAEETQYF. The part of the CDR3 DNA that was read is TGCAGTGCTAGTGGTAGCGGGGCAGAAGAGACC.

CDR3 DNA, as far as it was read: TGTGCCAGCCGGCCTCAGGGGCGAGCTAACTATGGC. Its protein is CASRPQGRANYG. The CDR3, in full, reads CASRPQGRANYGYTF. The gene calls are TRBV11-2 and TRBJ1-2; D is perhaps TRBD1 (6 bases). The CDR3 end falls 3 residues outside the read, so it is completed with the germline J gene. V lost 8 bases and J lost 0, with 16 bases in between. The V gene's germline CDR1 is SGHAT and CDR2 FQNNGV. This CDR3 region has 15 residues.

Remarks on this clone: The read is 3 residues too short to cover the CDR3 end, so that end is filled in from the germline J gene. The chain recombines TRBV28 with TRBJ1-1; no clear D gene. Trimming pared 7 bases from V and 0 bases from J, leaving 12 bases between. The CDR3 totals 14 residues. Per germline, CDR1 MDHEN and CDR2 SYDVKM. The CDR3 protein is CASIFSVMNTEAFF. The sequenced CDR3 bases are TGTGCCAGCATATTCTCAGTCATGAACACTGAA.

As concerns this clone: The CDR3 end is not reached by the read, which stops 3 residues before it; the germline J gene fills it in. The chain carries TRBV18 and TRBJ2-2; 10 nucleotides agree with TRBD1. Trimming at V came to 1 base and at J to 5 bases, leaving 13 bases not matched to a gene. Per germline, CDR1 KGHSH and CDR2 LQKENI. The CDR3 consists of 19 residues. The CDR3 loop is CASSPLPEFGTGVTGELFF. The CDR3 bases that were read are TGTGCCAGCTCACCACTGCCGGAATTTGGGACAGGGGTTACCGGGGAG.

Notes on this clone: The CDR3 goes on 3 residues after the read ends, and that part is filled in from the germline J gene. This chain links TRBV6-1 with TRBJ2-7; no definite D call. Trimming left V 0 bases short and J 2 bases short, with 8 bases between. CDR3 size: 14 residues. Per the germline V gene, CDR1 is MNHNS and CDR2 is SASEGT. The covered CDR3 bases are TGTGCCAGCAGTGAAGCTCAGTCCCCCTACGAG. Protein product: CASSEAQSPYE. The whole CDR3 sequence reads CASSEAQSPYEQYF.

A word on this clone: Sequencing ends 3 residues short of the CDR3 end; the germline J gene provides the rest. The genes are TRBV19 and TRBJ2-6; 8 nucleotides line up with TRBD1. Germline assignment: CDR1 LNHDA and CDR2 SQIVND (reference sequence). With V trimmed by 5 bases and J by 2 bases, 5 bases remained unmatched. The CDR3 is 16 residues long. The part of the CDR3 DNA that was read is TGTGCCAGTAGTCCCCAACAGGGGGCTGGGGCCAACGTC. Its translation is CASSPQQGAGANV. In full, the CDR3 is CASSPQQGAGANVLTF.

With regard to this clone: With the read ending 3 residues before the CDR3 end, the germline J gene is used to fill in that end. The gene calls are TRBV10-2 and TRBJ2-1, with 7 positions matching TRBD2. The CDR3 extends over 16 amino acids. Trimming took 3 bases from V and 6 from J; bases not matched to a gene: 11. Germline V gene data show CDR1 as WSHSY and CDR2 as SAAADI. The CDR3 here is CASSDHLAELGNEQFF. The DNA read from the CDR3 is TGCGCCAGCAGTGACCATCTAGCGGAACTCGGCAATGAG.

In regard to this clone: The read ends 3 residues before the CDR3 terminus; that terminus is restored from the germline J gene. The rearrangement uses TRBV6-2 or TRBV6-3 and TRBJ2-5; tentatively, D is TRBD2 (7 bases). CDR1 and CDR2 from the germline V gene are MNHEY and SVGEGT. V was shortened by 0 bases and J by 4 bases, with 12 bases between the two germline ends. The CDR3 sequence is 15 residues long. CDR3 DNA (partial): TGTGCCAGCAGTTACTCGAAGGGGGGGGCAGAGACC. It encodes CASSYSKGGAET. The whole CDR3 reads CASSYSKGGAETQYF.

Points on this clone: The read stops 3 residues short of the end of the CDR3; the missing end is completed from the germline J gene. This chain links TRBV2 with TRBJ2-2; D unclear. The germline V gene encodes CDR1 SNHLY and CDR2 FYNNEI. The length of the CDR3 is 13 residues. V gave up 3 bases and J gave up 2 bases, with 4 bases separating them. The CDR3 spells CASSDSNTGELFF. Partial CDR3 DNA: TGTGCCAGCAGTGACAGTAACACCGGGGAG.

A remark on this clone: The DNA ends 3 residues before the CDR3 does, and the rest of the CDR3 is filled in from the germline J gene. The chain combines TRBV12-3 or TRBV12-4 with TRBJ2-1; 8 bases agree with TRBD1. CDR3 length: 15 residues. Trimming at V came to 4 bases and at J to 6 bases, leaving 8 bases not matched to a gene. Incomplete CDR3 DNA: TGTGCCAGCAGTTCGGCTCAGGGGGCGTTCAATGAG. It encodes CASSSAQGAFNE. The whole CDR3 protein is CASSSAQGAFNEQFF.

Details on this clone: The CDR3 goes on 3 residues after the read ends, and that part is filled in from the germline J gene. The chain combines TRBV5-4 with TRBJ1-1; maybe TRBD1 (5 bases). CDR3 size: 15 residues. Looked up from germline, CDR1 is SGHNT and CDR2 is YYREEE (reference sequence). Trimming took off 1 base at V and 4 bases at J, with 14 bases between the two ends. This CDR3 reads CASSLSGGRVTEAFF. The covered CDR3 bases are TGTGCCAGCAGCTTGTCTGGAGGCAGGGTCACTGAA.

Concerning this clone: The read comes to an end 3 residues before the CDR3 does, leaving the germline J gene to fill in the end. This chain links TRBV7-2 with TRBJ1-4, with D possibly matching TRBD1 (6 bases). The CDR3 extends over 15 amino acids. Per germline, CDR1 SGHTA and CDR2 FQGNSA. The V gene lost 8 bases and the J gene lost 0 bases, with 13 bases spanning the gap. CDR3 protein: CASRGGGATNEKLFF. CDR3 bases read: TGTGCCAGCCGAGGAGGGGGGGCAACTAATGAAAAA.

Regarding this clone: The sequenced fragment ends 3 residues before the CDR3 boundary, so the rest is inferred from the germline J gene. The chain has TRBV29-1 and TRBJ1-3; unclear D gene. Germline V lookup: CDR1 SQVTM, CDR2 ANQGSEA. The CDR3 consists of 11 residues. Trimming took 4 bases from V and 7 from J, leaving 8 bases between them. The CDR3 spells CSVGRSNTIYF. The CDR3 bases that were read are TGCAGCGTTGGCAGGTCGAACACC.

For this clone: The read comes to an end 3 residues before the CDR3 does, leaving the germline J gene to fill in the end. The rearrangement joins TRBV2 to TRBJ2-1; 10 positions match TRBD2. CDR1 and CDR2 from the germline V gene are SNHLY and FYNNEI. The ends lost 8 bases at V and 3 bases at J; junction bases unmatched: 7. There are 15 residues in the CDR3. CDR3: CASGSGRALYNEQFF. The CDR3 bases that were read are TGTGCCAGCGGCAGCGGGAGGGCCCTCTACAATGAG.

As to this clone: From the germline J gene comes the end of the CDR3, since the read stops 3 residues before it. The chain joins TRBV20-1 to TRBJ1-5, with 8 bases aligning to TRBD1. The junction had 2 bases not matched to a gene; V was cut back by 6 bases and J by 1 base. This CDR3 contains 13 residues. Germline V gives CDR1 DFQATT, CDR2 SNEGSKA (reference sequence). CDR3 bases read: TGCAGTGCACGACAGGGGAGCAATCAGCCC. It translates to CSARQGSNQP. The complete CDR3 protein is CSARQGSNQPQHF.